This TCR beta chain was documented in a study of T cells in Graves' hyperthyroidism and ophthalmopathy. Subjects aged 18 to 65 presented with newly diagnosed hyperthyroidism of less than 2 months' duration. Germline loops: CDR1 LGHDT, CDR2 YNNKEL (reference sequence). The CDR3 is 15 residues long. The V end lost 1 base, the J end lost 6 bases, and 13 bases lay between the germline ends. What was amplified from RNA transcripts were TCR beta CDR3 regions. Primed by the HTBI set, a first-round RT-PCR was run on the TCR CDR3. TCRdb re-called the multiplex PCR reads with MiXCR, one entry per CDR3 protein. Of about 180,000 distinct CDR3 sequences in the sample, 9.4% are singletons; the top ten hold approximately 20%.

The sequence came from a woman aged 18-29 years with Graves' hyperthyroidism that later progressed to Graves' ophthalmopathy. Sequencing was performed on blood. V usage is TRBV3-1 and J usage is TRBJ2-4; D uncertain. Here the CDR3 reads CASSQGIWTANIQYF. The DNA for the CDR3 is TGTGCCAGCAGCCAAGGGATCTGGACGGCAAACATTCAGTACTTC.